These 19 T cell receptor beta chains came from one sample sequenced in a study of blood T cell repertoires in COVID-19 (dated by TCRdb to the early 2020s). The library was prepared using the immunoSEQ multiplex PCR assay. Imported from immuneACCESS, the table was reduced by TCRdb to in-frame sequences with V and J called. These copies leave out some clones; in studies compared against another copy, an unresolved V gene accounts for under half, and the cause of the remainder is not known. In this sample the table shows 310,000 or so clones, approximately 90% of which occur a single time. In total, the top ten clones hold 9.9% of the sample. The sample consisted of peripheral blood. The receptor set was obtained from a young man with COVID-19, enrolled during active disease.

The CDR3 coding sequence is TGTGCCAGCAGCCCGGGTCAGGGGTGGGGAACTGAAGCTTTCTTT. Its protein is CASSPGQGWGTEAFF. The genes are TRBV7-2 and TRBJ1-1, with D tentatively TRBD1 (6 bases). This CDR3 spans 15 amino acids. Germline CDR1 is SGHTA and CDR2 is FQGNSA. V was cut by 5 bases and J by 5 bases, with 18 bases left in between.

The chain is built from TRBV6-2 or TRBV6-3 and TRBJ1-1; D is uncertain. V was trimmed by 3 bases and J by 1 base, leaving 9 bases between them. This CDR3 comprises 14 residues. The germline V gene has CDR1 MNHEY and CDR2 SVGEGT. The CDR3 protein is CASSYKYSNTEAFF. CDR3 coding DNA: TGTGCCAGCAGTTATAAGTACTCGAACACTGAAGCTTTCTTT.

The chain uses TRBV11-3 and TRBJ2-2; 9 nucleotides align to TRBD2. CDR3 size: 17 residues. CDR1 SGHNT and CDR2 YENEEA come from the germline V gene. Trimming removed 4 bases from V and 0 bases from J; junction bases left unmatched: 6. DNA for the CDR3: TGTGCCAGCAGCTCCTCTCGCGGGGGGGCGAACACCGGGGAGCTGTTTTTT. Translating it yields CASSSSRGGANTGELFF.

V and J are TRBV9 and TRBJ1-1; the D is unclear. Germline CDR1 reads SGDLS; CDR2 reads YYNGEE. V was pared by 6 bases and J by 3 bases, with 12 bases between. CDR3 size: 13 residues. This CDR3 reads CASTRPPDTEAFF. CDR3 bases: TGTGCCAGCACCCGTCCTCCCGACACTGAAGCTTTCTTT.

The chain links TRBV24-1 to TRBJ2-3; 9 nucleotides line up with TRBD2. The CDR3 is 13 amino acids. The junction had 2 bases not matched to a gene; V was cut back by 10 bases and J by 1 base. In germline, CDR1 is KGHDR, CDR2 SFDVKD. As DNA, the CDR3 is TGTGCCACGCAGCGGGGGGGCACAGATACGCAGTATTTT. Amino acids: CATQRGGTDTQYF.

The sample holds one count of this clone. The chain carries TRBV6-5 and TRBJ2-5; 11 nucleotides line up with TRBD1. V shed 8 bases and J 2 bases; nucleotides not matched to a gene: 4. Germline V lookup: CDR1 MNHEY, CDR2 SVGAGI. The CDR3 has 14 residues. CDR3 nucleotides: TGTGCCAGCGATCGGGACAGGGGGCAAGAGACCCAGTACTTC. Protein sequence: CASDRDRGQETQYF.

J is TRBJ2-2 and V is TRBV11-2; perhaps TRBD1 as D (6 bases). CDR1 is SGHAT, CDR2 FQNNGV, per germline. The CDR3 runs to 17 residues. Trimming shortened V by 2 bases and J by 3 bases, and 16 bases separated the two germline ends. Here the CDR3 DNA reads TGTGCCAGCAGCTTAACCAGGGGTGTCGCGGACACCGGGGAGCTGTTTTTT. Protein product: CASSLTRGVADTGELFF.

The genes are TRBV24-1 and TRBJ1-4; TRBD1 is a possible D gene (5 bases). Trimming cost V 10 bases and J 5 bases, with 25 bases left between them. CDR3 length: 17 residues. Germline values: CDR1 KGHDR, CDR2 SFDVKD. Here the CDR3 DNA reads TGTGCCACAGGGGAAAAATTACCAGGGAGGATAAATGAAAAACTGTTTTTT. Its translation is CATGEKLPGRINEKLFF.

The chain couples TRBV30 to TRBJ1-4; 8 bases line up with TRBD1. The ends lost 2 bases at V and 5 bases at J; junction bases unmatched: 4. CDR1 is GTSNPN, CDR2 SVGIG, per germline (reference sequence). The CDR3 contains 14 residues. The DNA of the CDR3 is TGTGCCTGGAGTTGGACAGGGCCAAATGAAAAACTGTTTTTT. Amino acid sequence: CAWSWTGPNEKLFF.

This chain links TRBV30 with TRBJ2-7, with TRBD1 matching over 7 bases. This CDR3 has 13 residues. From germline, CDR1 is GTSNPN and CDR2 SVGIG (reference sequence). V lost 3 bases, J lost 2 bases, and 4 bases stayed unmatched. The CDR3 region is CAWSRGQAYEQYF. The CDR3 DNA reads TGTGCCTGGAGCCGCGGACAGGCCTACGAGCAGTACTTC.

V and J are TRBV15 and TRBJ2-3, with TRBD1 matching 8 bases. The CDR3 consists of 12 residues. The J segment lost 4 bases and the V segment lost 8 bases, leaving 2 bases of the junction unmatched. Germline values: CDR1 LNHNV, CDR2 YYDKDF (reference sequence). In DNA, the CDR3 is TGTGCCACCCAGGGGGCCTCAGATACGCAGTATTTT. As protein: CATQGASDTQYF.

The chain recombines TRBV6-2 or TRBV6-3 with TRBJ2-3, with TRBD2 matching 7 bases. CDR1 and CDR2 from the germline V gene are MNHEY and SVGEGT. The CDR3 has 14 amino acids. The V segment lost 6 bases and the J segment 6 bases; nucleotides outside the gene matches: 9. The CDR3 region is CASSPHSGTDTQYF. CDR3 DNA: TGTGCCAGCAGCCCCCACAGCGGGACGGATACGCAGTATTTT.

The chain couples TRBV7-9 to TRBJ1-5; no definite D call. This CDR3 region has 13 residues. The germline V gene has CDR1 SEHNR and CDR2 FQNEAQ (reference sequence). Trimming took 10 bases from V and 5 from J, leaving 15 bases between them. The CDR3 DNA sequence: TGTGCCATGCACTCGGGGTTACATCAGCCCCAGCATTTT. Its translation: CAMHSGLHQPQHF.

The chain employs TRBV6-1 and TRBJ2-7; weak D call: TRBD1 (5 bases). V shed 3 bases and J shed 0 bases, with 9 bases lying between them. The CDR3 is 14 amino acids. Germline V gene data show CDR1 as MNHNS and CDR2 as SASEGT. The CDR3: CASSDQGYSYEQYF. The DNA for the CDR3 is TGTGCCAGCAGTGATCAGGGATACTCCTACGAGCAGTACTTC.

The rearrangement links TRBV28 to TRBJ2-3; D ambiguous. Germline lookup yields CDR1 MDHEN and CDR2 SYDVKM. The CDR3 totals 11 residues. Trimming pared 10 bases from V and 0 bases from J, leaving 5 bases between. Here the CDR3 DNA reads TGTGCCACCGGGAGCACAGATACGCAGTATTTT. This encodes CATGSTDTQYF. Supplemented by reference TRBV28 and TRBJ2-3, the full variable domain reads DVKVTQSSRYLVKRTGEKVFLECVQDMDHENMFWYRQDPGLGLRLIYFSYDVKMKEKGDIPEGYSVSREKKERFSLILESASTNQTSMYLCATGSTDTQYFGPGTRLTVL.

The rearrangement uses TRBV28 and TRBJ2-1; perhaps TRBD2 as D (5 bases). V dropped 6 bases and J dropped 1 base, with 10 bases sitting between them. The V gene's germline CDR1 is MDHEN and CDR2 SYDVKM. The CDR3 sequence is 14 residues long. DNA for the CDR3: TGTGCCAGCAGGGTAGGGAGTTCCTACAATGAGCAGTTCTTC. Protein sequence: CASRVGSSYNEQFF.

This chain joins TRBV28 and TRBJ1-5; D might be TRBD1 (6 bases). Per germline, CDR1 MDHEN and CDR2 SYDVKM. V shed 1 base and J shed 4 bases, with 8 bases lying between them. This CDR3 contains 14 residues. The CDR3 here is CASSLLQGNQPQHF. The DNA of the CDR3 is TGTGCCAGCAGTTTATTACAGGGAAATCAGCCCCAGCATTTT.

The chain uses TRBV30 and TRBJ1-5; D ambiguous. Germline CDR1 is GTSNPN and CDR2 is SVGIG (reference sequence). Trimming removed 2 bases at V and 5 bases at J, with 10 bases between. The length of the CDR3 is 13 residues. The CDR3 sequence: CAWSRGKDQPQHF. CDR3 coding DNA: TGTGCCTGGAGTAGAGGTAAAGATCAGCCCCAGCATTTT.

The chain links TRBV7-3 to TRBJ1-1; D is uncertain. The CDR3 runs to 14 residues. The germline CDR1 and CDR2 sequences are SGHTA and FQGTGA. V was cut by 0 bases and J by 3 bases, with 8 bases left in between. The CDR3 region has the DNA TGTGCCAGCAGCTTAACGACGGGTTACACTGAAGCTTTCTTT. It yields the protein CASSLTTGYTEAFF.